These 26 T cell receptor beta chains share one sample of origin, sequenced in a study of memory CD4+ T cells and cytomegalovirus serostatus. The method was immunoSEQ multiplex PCR; TCRdb's version includes in-frame clones alone and lacks a portion of them. The table has 50,000 to 60,000 clones, 65% to 85% seen once. Single viable CD3+CD4+CD8-CD45RO+ cells were sorted as the memory CD4+ T cells. The sample comprised memory CD4+ T cells from blood. These receptors were taken from an adult in good health and CMV-seronegative.

The chain joins TRBV18 to TRBJ2-7, with D uncertain. The CDR3 totals 14 residues. The V and J ends lost 2 bases and 2 bases respectively, with 10 bases between them. Germline V gene lookup returns CDR1 KGHSH and CDR2 LQKENI. Here the CDR3 reads CASSPAAETYEQYF. CDR3 DNA sequence: TGTGCCAGCTCACCAGCCGCTGAAACCTACGAGCAGTACTTC.

The chain joins TRBV2 to TRBJ1-3, with D uncertain. The CDR3 extends over 16 amino acids. The V and J ends lost 7 bases and 2 bases respectively, with 18 bases between them. Germline lookup yields CDR1 SNHLY and CDR2 FYNNEI. The CDR3 region is CASNRDAATPGNTIYF. CDR3 bases: TGTGCCAGCAACCGGGATGCCGCGACCCCTGGAAACACCATATATTTT.

The V call is TRBV30, the J call TRBJ2-7; TRBD2 aligns across 9 bases. There are 13 residues in the CDR3. V gave up 3 bases and J gave up 4 bases; unmatched junction bases: 4. Germline V gene lookup returns CDR1 GTSNPN and CDR2 SVGIG (reference sequence). CDR3 bases: TGTGCCTGGAGCGGCGGGGGGGCATACGAGCAGTACTTC. Translated: CAWSGGGAYEQYF.

The sample holds one count of this clone. This rearrangement joins TRBV20-1 to TRBJ2-1; D not resolved. Germline V gene sequence: CDR1 DFQATT, CDR2 SNEGSKA (reference sequence). This CDR3 contains 11 residues. V was shortened by 5 bases and J by 5 bases, with 7 bases between the two germline ends. The CDR3 bases are TGCAGTGCTTGGGTAAACAATGAGCAGTTCTTC. Encoded protein: CSAWVNNEQFF.

This clone was detected a few times. The gene calls are TRBV7-9 and TRBJ1-4; D unresolved. The CDR3 spans 14 residues. Per the germline V gene, CDR1 is SEHNR and CDR2 is FQNEAQ (reference sequence). Trimming stripped 3 bases from V and 6 bases from J, with 11 bases between. Written as DNA, the CDR3 is TGTGCCAGCAGCTTTGGAGCACTAGATGAAAAACTGTTTTTT. This encodes CASSFGALDEKLFF.

The chain has TRBV5-4 and TRBJ2-6; maybe TRBD2 (6 bases). The CDR3 is 18 amino acids. The germline V and J ends were trimmed by 0 bases and 0 bases, with 13 bases remaining between them. CDR1 is SGHNT and CDR2 is YYREEE in the germline V gene (reference sequence). The CDR3 is CASSLVRGTGSGANVLTF. As DNA, the CDR3 is TGTGCCAGCAGCTTGGTGCGGGGAACGGGCTCTGGGGCCAACGTCCTGACTTTC.

The chain combines TRBV19 with TRBJ1-2; 7 bases are shared with TRBD1. Germline V CDR1 and CDR2: LNHDA, SQIVND (reference sequence). CDR3 length: 13 amino acids. The V segment lost 10 bases and the J segment 7 bases; nucleotides outside the gene matches: 12. This chain's CDR3 is CATSTGKDRGYTF. The CDR3 nucleotides are TGTGCCACATCGACAGGGAAGGACCGTGGCTACACCTTC.

This rearrangement joins TRBV4-1 to TRBJ1-2; 9 bases line up with TRBD1. V trimming: 0 bases; J trimming: 6 bases; junction bases outside the gene matches: 5. The CDR3 consists of 15 residues. In germline, CDR1 is MGHRA, CDR2 YSYEKL. The CDR3 sequence: CASSQDWGQGDGYTF. The CDR3 DNA follows: TGCGCCAGCAGCCAAGATTGGGGACAGGGAGATGGCTACACCTTC.

The CDR3 protein is CASSLFGVSSNTEAFF. In DNA, the CDR3 is TGCGCCAGCAGCTTATTTGGGGTATCGTCGAACACTGAAGCTTTCTTT. V gene TRBV5-1 combines with J gene TRBJ1-1; D uncertain. Looked up from germline, CDR1 is SGHRS and CDR2 is YFSETQ. Trimming removed 2 bases from V and 1 base from J, with 15 bases in between. CDR3 length: 16 residues.

This clone was seen a few times. The chain links TRBV6-1 to TRBJ1-2; D may be TRBD1 (5 bases). V lost 0 bases and J lost 5, with 13 bases in between. The CDR3 has 15 amino acids. From germline, CDR1 is MNHNS and CDR2 SASEGT. The CDR3 here is CASSEAGTQSYGYTF. CDR3 coding DNA: TGTGCCAGCAGTGAAGCCGGGACGCAATCTTATGGCTACACCTTC.

This chain joins TRBV28 and TRBJ2-7; D call uncertain. The V and J ends lost 2 bases and 0 bases respectively, with 5 bases between them. CDR3 size: 13 residues. Germline V gene data show CDR1 as MDHEN and CDR2 as SYDVKM. The DNA for the CDR3 is TGTGCCAGCAGTTTAAGTATCTCCTACGAGCAGTACTTC. Residues: CASSLSISYEQYF.

This clone was seen a single time. The CDR3 region has the DNA TGTGCCAGCAGCGAGACCCGGGGGGAGCTGTTTTTT. Its translation: CASSETRGELFF. The chain is built from TRBV7-3 and TRBJ2-2; no clear D gene. Trimming shortened V by 5 bases and J by 8 bases, and 9 bases separated the two germline ends. Germline CDR1 SGHTA, CDR2 FQGTGA. This CDR3 spans 12 amino acids.

The chain joins TRBV19 to TRBJ2-3; TRBD2 matches at 9 bases. V gave up 7 bases and J gave up 2 bases; unmatched junction bases: 19. This CDR3 has 19 amino acids. The germline V gene has CDR1 LNHDA and CDR2 SQIVND (reference sequence). Here the CDR3 reads CASTANSGGLRSTTDTQYF. In DNA form, the CDR3 reads TGTGCCAGTACCGCGAATAGCGGGGGCCTCCGATCTACCACAGATACGCAGTATTTT.

V usage is TRBV6-6 and J usage is TRBJ2-5; D is possibly TRBD2 (6 bases). Germline V gene lookup returns CDR1 MNHNY and CDR2 SVGAGI (reference sequence). The V end was cut by 7 bases, the J end by 4 bases, with 13 bases between. The CDR3 loop spans 13 amino acids. In DNA form, the CDR3 reads TGTGCCAGCACCCTTGGGGGGATAGAGACCCAGTACTTC. It translates to CASTLGGIETQYF.

The V gene is TRBV5-1, the J gene TRBJ1-4; D is uncertain. CDR1 and CDR2 (germline): SGHRS, YFSETQ. The V and J ends lost 0 bases and 7 bases respectively, with 22 bases between them. This CDR3 comprises 18 residues. Here the CDR3 DNA reads TGCGCCAGCAGCTTGGGGGCCCTCAGTTTCTCCCGGCGTGAAAAACTGTTTTTT. Translated: CASSLGALSFSRREKLFF.

The chain recombines TRBV2 with TRBJ2-7; D gene unclear. The CDR3 sequence is 10 residues long. V was clipped by 5 bases and J by 7 bases, with 6 bases between them. Germline V CDR1 and CDR2: SNHLY, FYNNEI. As DNA, the CDR3 is TGTGCCAGCAGTTTTAGGGAGCAGTACTTC. It yields the protein CASSFREQYF.

The chain employs TRBV5-6 and TRBJ2-4; 7 bases are shared with TRBD2. Germline V CDR1 and CDR2: SGHDT, YYEEEE. V was clipped by 1 base and J by 0 bases; unmatched bases: 4. The CDR3 runs to 16 residues. The CDR3 bases are TGTGCCAGCAGCTTGTATGGGGGGGTAGCCAAAAACATTCAGTACTTC. It encodes CASSLYGGVAKNIQYF.

The chain recombines TRBV5-4 with TRBJ1-4, with D perhaps matching TRBD1 (5 bases). The germline CDR1 and CDR2 sequences are SGHNT and YYREEE (reference sequence). Trimming left V 3 bases short and J 4 bases short, with 10 bases between. This CDR3 comprises 14 residues. CDR3 amino acids: CASSYGTVNEKLFF. Written as DNA, the CDR3 is TGTGCCAGCAGCTACGGGACCGTTAATGAAAAACTGTTTTTT. Together with reference TRBV5-4 and TRBJ1-4, the CDR3 gives the full variable domain: ETGVTQSPTHLIKTRGQQVTLRCSSQSGHNTVSWYQQALGQGPQFIFQYYREEENGRGNFPPRFSGLQFPNYSSELNVNALELDDSALYLCASSYGTVNEKLFFGSGTQLSVL.

The chain employs TRBV5-4 and TRBJ1-2; perhaps TRBD1 as D (5 bases). V was clipped by 0 bases and J by 1 base, with 7 bases between them. CDR1 is SGHNT, CDR2 YYREEE, per germline (reference sequence). This CDR3 is built from 14 residues. Here the CDR3 reads CASSLGGVNYGYTF. DNA for the CDR3: TGTGCCAGCAGCTTGGGGGGGGTTAACTATGGCTACACCTTC.

The chain uses TRBV6-5 and TRBJ1-1, with D uncertain. CDR3 length: 14 amino acids. CDR1 is MNHEY and CDR2 is SVGAGI in the germline V gene. The V end lost 0 bases, the J end lost 1 base, and 6 bases lay between the germline ends. The CDR3 DNA reads TGTGCCAGCAGTTACTCGCCAGGGAACACTGAAGCTTTCTTT. This translates into CASSYSPGNTEAFF.

In its sample, this clone was seen a few times. The chain links TRBV29-1 to TRBJ1-3; 8 positions agree with TRBD1. The CDR3 has 15 amino acids. V dropped 4 bases and J dropped 0; count of bases not matched to a gene: 5. CDR1 and CDR2 (germline): SQVTM, ANQGSEA. CDR3 nucleotides: TGCAGCGTTGGGGAGGGGACAGGCTCTGGAAACACCATATATTTT. Translated: CSVGEGTGSGNTIYF.

The V and J genes are TRBV5-1 and TRBJ1-2; D unresolved. Deletions cut 4 bases from V and 1 base from J, with 8 bases between. The CDR3 length is 13 residues. CDR1 is SGHRS, CDR2 YFSETQ, per germline. CDR3 in DNA: TGCGCCAGCAGCGAGGGAGTTAACTATGGCTACACCTTC. This translates into CASSEGVNYGYTF.

The chain links TRBV29-1 to TRBJ2-3; D not resolved. The CDR3 runs 12 residues. CDR1 is SQVTM and CDR2 is ANQGSEA in the germline V gene. Trimming removed 5 bases at V and 4 bases at J, with 10 bases between. CDR3 in DNA: TGCAGCGTTTGGGCTAGGGCAGATACGCAGTATTTT. This translates into CSVWARADTQYF.

The rearrangement joins TRBV6-5 to TRBJ1-1; 8 positions match TRBD1. The CDR3 is 14 amino acids. Unmatched junction bases numbered 1, after V lost 4 bases and J lost 0 bases. The germline V gene has CDR1 MNHEY and CDR2 SVGAGI. CDR3 bases: TGTGCCAGCAGTTGGGACAGGATGAACACTGAAGCTTTCTTT. Its translation: CASSWDRMNTEAFF.

This clone has just one count. The genes are TRBV5-1 and TRBJ1-2, with 9 positions matching TRBD1. Per germline, CDR1 SGHRS and CDR2 YFSETQ. The CDR3 covers 15 residues. The V and J ends lost 3 bases and 4 bases, in that order; junction bases with no gene match: 7. CDR3 DNA: TGCGCCAGCAGCTACTCCGGGACAGGGTCCTATGGCTACACCTTC. As protein: CASSYSGTGSYGYTF.

This clone appeared once. The chain carries TRBV6-1 and TRBJ1-6; D unresolved. The CDR3 runs 14 residues. The V end was cut by 6 bases, the J end by 9 bases, with 15 bases between. Germline V gene lookup returns CDR1 MNHNS and CDR2 SASEGT. The CDR3 sequence is CASRPSIMASPLHF. Written as DNA, the CDR3 is TGTGCCAGCAGACCTTCGATTATGGCTTCACCCCTCCACTTT.